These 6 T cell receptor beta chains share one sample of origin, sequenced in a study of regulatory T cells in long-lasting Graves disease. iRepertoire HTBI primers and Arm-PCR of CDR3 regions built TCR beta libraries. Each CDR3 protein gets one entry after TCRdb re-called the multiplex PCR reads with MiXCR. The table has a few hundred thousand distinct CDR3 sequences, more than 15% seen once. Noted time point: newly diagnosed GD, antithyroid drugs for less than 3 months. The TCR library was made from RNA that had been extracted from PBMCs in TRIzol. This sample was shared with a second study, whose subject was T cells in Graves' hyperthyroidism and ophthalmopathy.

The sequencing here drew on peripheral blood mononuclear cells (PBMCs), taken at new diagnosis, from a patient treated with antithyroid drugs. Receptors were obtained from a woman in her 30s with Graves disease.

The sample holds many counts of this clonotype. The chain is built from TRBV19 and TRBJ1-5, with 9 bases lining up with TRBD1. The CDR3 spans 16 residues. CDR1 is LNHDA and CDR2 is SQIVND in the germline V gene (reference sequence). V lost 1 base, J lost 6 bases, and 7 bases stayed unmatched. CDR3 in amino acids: CASSIVNRGRVQPQHF. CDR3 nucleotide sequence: TGTGCCAGTAGTATAGTGAACAGGGGGCGAGTTCAGCCCCAGCATTTT.

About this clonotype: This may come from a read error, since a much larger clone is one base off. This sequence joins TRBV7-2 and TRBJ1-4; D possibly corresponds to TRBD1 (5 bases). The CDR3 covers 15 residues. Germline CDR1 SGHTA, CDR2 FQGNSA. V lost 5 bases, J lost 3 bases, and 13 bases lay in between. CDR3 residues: CASSLEGLSNEKLFF. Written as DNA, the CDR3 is TGTGCCAGCAGCCTTGAGGGGCTGTCTAATGAAAAACTGTTTTTT. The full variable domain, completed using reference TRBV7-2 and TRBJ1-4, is GAGVSQSPSNKVTEKGKDVELRCDPISGHTALYWYRQSLGQGLEFLIYFQGNSAPDKSGLPSDRFSAERTGGSVSTLTIQRTQQEDSAVYLCASSLEGLSNEKLFFGSGTQLSVL.

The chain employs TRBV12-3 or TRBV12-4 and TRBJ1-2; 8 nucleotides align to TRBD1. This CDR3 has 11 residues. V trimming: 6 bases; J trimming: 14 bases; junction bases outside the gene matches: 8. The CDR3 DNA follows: TGTGCCAGCAGCTTGGACAGGGAAAAAACCTTC. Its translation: CASSLDREKTF.

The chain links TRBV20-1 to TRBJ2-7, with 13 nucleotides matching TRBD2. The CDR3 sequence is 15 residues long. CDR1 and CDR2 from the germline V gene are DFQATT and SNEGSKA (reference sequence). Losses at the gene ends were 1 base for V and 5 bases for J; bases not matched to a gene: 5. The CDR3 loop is CSARAGTSGVHEQYF. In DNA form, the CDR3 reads TGCAGTGCTAGAGCCGGGACTAGCGGGGTCCACGAGCAGTACTTC.

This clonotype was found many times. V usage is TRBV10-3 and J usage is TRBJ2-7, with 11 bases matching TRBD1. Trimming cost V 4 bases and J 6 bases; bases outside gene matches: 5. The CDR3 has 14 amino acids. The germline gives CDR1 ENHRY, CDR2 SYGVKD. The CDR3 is CAISGDRGNSEQYF. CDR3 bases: TGTGCCATCAGTGGGGACAGGGGGAATAGCGAGCAGTACTTC.

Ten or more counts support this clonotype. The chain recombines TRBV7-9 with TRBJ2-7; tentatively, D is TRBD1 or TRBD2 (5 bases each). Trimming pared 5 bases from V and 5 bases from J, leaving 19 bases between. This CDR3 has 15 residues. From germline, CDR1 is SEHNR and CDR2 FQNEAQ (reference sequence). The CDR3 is CASSPRGLQGDEQYF. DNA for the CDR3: TGTGCCAGCAGCCCACGGGGCCTGCAAGGGGACGAGCAGTACTTC.